This TCR beta chain appears in the sequencing data of a study of CD8+ T cells in alopecia areata. Study-wide findings and caveats: Sharing of TCR sequences between patients (possibly for HLA-related reasons) was less clear than in mice.

Reverse transcribed after extraction, RNA yielded cDNA as the sequencing template. Some clones are missing from TCRdb's copy, which holds only in-frame ones; the method was immunoSEQ multiplex PCR. Counted here are more than 95,000 clones, less than 70% occurring once; the ten biggest clones make up around 2.7%. This clone has more than one count but fewer than ten. Antigen specificity is unknown. Trimming removed 4 bases from V and 0 bases from J, with 12 bases in between. Germline CDR1 is SGHDN and CDR2 is FVKESK. The CDR3 has 16 residues. The rearrangement links TRBV14 to TRBJ2-2; D is possibly TRBD1 (6 bases). The sample was CD4+ T cells sorted from blood. The TCR was taken from a human donor in good health. The CDR3 DNA reads as TGTGCCAGCAGCCCGCCGGGACACCCGAACACCGGGGAGCTGTTTTTT. Protein: CASSPPGHPNTGELFF.